The 32 T cell receptor beta chains presented below share a single source sample, sequenced in a study of T cell responses to AZD1222 COVID-19 vaccine. The assay was immunoSEQ multiplex PCR, and TCRdb's table has in-frame clones only and misses some. The sample has 95,000 to 150,000 clones, 70% to 90% seen once. The source material was peripheral blood, sampled on day 0 of AZD1222 vaccination. Every receptor here comes from an adult in good health.

The V call is TRBV24-1, the J call TRBJ2-1; the match to TRBD2 covers 10 bases. V shed 10 bases, J shed 9 bases, and the junction held 8 bases outside the gene matches. The length of the CDR3 is 13 residues. CDR1 KGHDR and CDR2 SFDVKD come from the germline V gene. Here the CDR3 reads CATSGRADVEQFF. The CDR3 DNA is TGTGCCACAAGCGGGAGGGCCGACGTTGAGCAGTTCTTC.

V gene TRBV10-2 combines with J gene TRBJ1-1, with a weak D call TRBD1 (5 bases). The V gene's germline CDR1 is WSHSY and CDR2 SAAADI. This CDR3 comprises 14 residues. Trimming took 6 bases from V and 1 from J, leaving 12 bases between them. CDR3 in DNA: TGCGCCAGCAGAAACACGGGGGGGAACACTGAAGCTTTCTTT. Translating it yields CASRNTGGNTEAFF.

In this sample, this clone turned up a few times. The genes are TRBV3-1 (or the pseudogene TRBV3-2) and TRBJ1-3; TRBD1 aligns across 7 bases. CDR1 is LGHDT, CDR2 YNNKEL, per germline (reference sequence). Trimming at V came to 8 bases and at J to 4 bases, leaving 17 bases not matched to a gene. CDR3 length: 17 amino acids. The CDR3 here is CASGRGQDRSWGNTIYF. DNA of the CDR3: TGTGCCAGCGGACGAGGCCAGGACAGGTCGTGGGGAAACACCATATATTTT.

J is TRBJ2-7 and V is TRBV10-3, with TRBD2 matching 8 bases. The CDR3 is 15 amino acids. Germline loops: CDR1 ENHRY, CDR2 SYGVKD. Germline trimming cut 5 bases from V and 0 bases from J; bases unmatched to any gene: 6. The CDR3 DNA reads as TGTGCCATCAGTAAAGCGGGAGCGAGCTCCTACGAGCAGTACTTC. It translates to CAISKAGASSYEQYF.

This chain uses TRBV5-4 with TRBJ1-4; a weak D match, TRBD1 (6 bases). V lost 3 bases and J 3 bases, leaving 15 bases between the germline ends. Per the germline V gene, CDR1 is SGHNT and CDR2 is YYREEE (reference sequence). The CDR3 length is 16 residues. DNA of the CDR3: TGTGCCAGCAGCTCGGGGGTACAGGGACCTAATGAAAAACTGTTTTTT. Protein sequence: CASSSGVQGPNEKLFF. The full variable domain, rest sourced from reference TRBV5-4 and TRBJ1-4, is ETGVTQSPTHLIKTRGQQVTLRCSSQSGHNTVSWYQQALGQGPQFIFQYYREEENGRGNFPPRFSGLQFPNYSSELNVNALELDDSALYLCASSSGVQGPNEKLFFGSGTQLSVL.

The rearrangement joins TRBV2 to TRBJ1-4, with no clear D. The germline gives CDR1 SNHLY, CDR2 FYNNEI. The V end lost 2 bases, the J end lost 11 bases, and 9 bases lay between the germline ends. The CDR3 contains 12 residues. CDR3 nucleotide sequence: TGTGCCAGCAGTGAATTTCCAGATAAACTGTTTTTT. The encoded protein is CASSEFPDKLFF. The full variable domain, its missing parts supplied by reference TRBV2 and TRBJ1-4, is EPEVTQTPSHQVTQMGQEVILRCVPISNHLYFYWYRQILGQKVEFLVSFYNNEISEKSEIFDDQFSVERPDGSNFTLKIRSTKLEDSAMYFCASSEFPDKLFFGSGTQLSVL.

A few counts support this clone. V is TRBV5-6 and J is TRBJ2-1, with D uncertain. V was pared by 1 base and J by 4 bases, with 0 bases between. The CDR3 extends over 11 amino acids. CDR1 is SGHDT and CDR2 is YYEEEE in the germline V gene. Here the CDR3 DNA reads TGTGCCAGCAGCTTGTACAATGAGCAGTTCTTC. Protein: CASSLYNEQFF.

The DNA for the CDR3 is TGTGCCACCAGTGATGACGGGACAGGGTCGGCGGCAGGAGCTTTCTTT. Its translation is CATSDDGTGSAAGAFF. The genes are TRBV24-1 and TRBJ1-1; 9 nucleotides match TRBD1. This CDR3 is built from 16 residues. The V gene's germline CDR1 is KGHDR and CDR2 SFDVKD. The V segment lost 3 bases and the J segment 10 bases; nucleotides outside the gene matches: 14.

J is TRBJ2-6 and V is TRBV27; D gene ambiguous. Deletions cut 5 bases from V and 3 bases from J, with 17 bases between. The CDR3 is made up of 17 amino acids. Per the germline V gene, CDR1 is MNHEY and CDR2 is SMNVEV (reference sequence). CDR3 nucleotide sequence: TGTGCCAGCAGTCCCACTCCTACAGTGTTTGGGGCCAACGTCCTGACTTTC. It encodes CASSPTPTVFGANVLTF.

The V and J genes are TRBV27 and TRBJ1-2; TRBD1 is a possible D gene (6 bases). This CDR3 region has 15 residues. Trimming left V 6 bases short and J 4 bases short, with 18 bases between. Germline V gene data show CDR1 as MNHEY and CDR2 as SMNVEV (reference sequence). The DNA for the CDR3 is TGTGCCAGCAGGCAAGGAGTGGGGGCTTCCTATGGCTACACCTTC. Amino acids: CASRQGVGASYGYTF.

The chain carries TRBV11-2 and TRBJ2-1, with TRBD2 matching over 10 bases. V was clipped by 2 bases and J by 7 bases; unmatched bases: 14. CDR3 length: 18 amino acids. The germline gives CDR1 SGHAT, CDR2 FQNNGV. DNA of the CDR3: TGTGCCAGCAGCTTATCCACAGGGGGGCTAGCGGGAGCGAATGAGCAGTTCTTC. This encodes CASSLSTGGLAGANEQFF.

The genes are TRBV30 and TRBJ2-2; 15 nucleotides match TRBD2. The V gene's germline CDR1 is GTSNPN and CDR2 SVGIG (reference sequence). The ends lost 0 bases at V and 6 bases at J; junction bases unmatched: 11. The CDR3 is 19 amino acids. CDR3 DNA: TGTGCCTGGAGTGTACGGCCCGGACTAGCGGGGGGGACTCCCGGGGAGCTGTTTTTT. Protein sequence: CAWSVRPGLAGGTPGELFF.

This clone occurred once. The DNA for the CDR3 is TGTGCCAGCAGCTACACTAGCGTTAGCACAGATACGCAGTATTTT. Protein product: CASSYTSVSTDTQYF. V gene TRBV11-2 combines with J gene TRBJ2-3; TRBD2 matches 7 bases. The ends lost 4 bases at V and 0 bases at J; junction bases unmatched: 4. CDR3 length: 15 residues. Per the germline V gene, CDR1 is SGHAT and CDR2 is FQNNGV. The full variable domain, completed using reference TRBV11-2 and TRBJ2-3, is EAGVAQSPRYKIIEKRQSVAFWCNPISGHATLYWYQQILGQGPKLLIQFQNNGVVDDSQLPKDRFSAERLKGVDSTLKIQPAKLEDSAVYLCASSYTSVSTDTQYFGPGTRLTVL.

This clone was detected once. The chain carries TRBV2 and TRBJ2-7, with 9 bases lining up with TRBD1. The CDR3 extends over 13 amino acids. The J segment lost 6 bases and the V segment lost 5 bases, leaving 5 bases of the junction unmatched. The germline gives CDR1 SNHLY, CDR2 FYNNEI. The DNA of the CDR3 is TGTGCCAGCAGTTCGGTGGGACAGGGCGAGCAGTACTTC. The encoded protein is CASSSVGQGEQYF. Filled out from reference TRBV2 and TRBJ2-7, the complete variable domain reads EPEVTQTPSHQVTQMGQEVILRCVPISNHLYFYWYRQILGQKVEFLVSFYNNEISEKSEIFDDQFSVERPDGSNFTLKIRSTKLEDSAMYFCASSSVGQGEQYFGPGTRLTVT.

CDR3 DNA: TGTGCCAGCAGTCGACAAGAGGAAAGGGACACTGAAGCTTTCTTT. Its protein is CASSRQEERDTEAFF. V usage is TRBV21-1 and J usage is TRBJ1-1. TRBV21-1 is termed a pseudogene. The CDR3 has 15 amino acids.

This sequence joins TRBV29-1 and TRBJ2-3; 7 bases are shared with TRBD2. The CDR3 extends over 18 amino acids. Trimming removed 4 bases from V and 2 bases from J; junction bases left unmatched: 18. The germline CDR1 and CDR2 sequences are SQVTM and ANQGSEA. The CDR3 is CSVGGGTGGRGLTDTQYF. CDR3 in DNA: TGCAGCGTTGGTGGAGGGACTGGCGGGAGAGGGCTCACAGATACGCAGTATTTT.

The chain combines TRBV12-3 or TRBV12-4 with TRBJ2-3; 7 nucleotides align to TRBD2. After removal of 3 bases from V and 5 bases from J, the junction contained 2 bases not matched to a gene. This CDR3 is 13 amino acids long. The CDR3 nucleotides are TGTGCCAGCAGTTTGGGGGGGGAAGATACGCAGTATTTT. Residues: CASSLGGEDTQYF.

The chain carries TRBV10-2 and TRBJ1-5; D call uncertain. The germline V gene has CDR1 WSHSY and CDR2 SAAADI. CDR3 size: 13 residues. The V and J ends lost 3 bases and 1 base respectively, with 4 bases between them. The CDR3 DNA reads as TGCGCCAGCAGTGAACAGAGCAATCAGCCCCAGCATTTT. This translates into CASSEQSNQPQHF.

The DNA for the CDR3 is TGTGCCAGCAGCCGGGGAGGTTATGGAAACACCATATATTTT. Its translation is CASSRGGYGNTIYF. The chain combines TRBV11-3 with TRBJ1-3; D gene uncertain. Trimming removed 5 bases at V and 3 bases at J, with 11 bases between. Germline CDR1 is SGHNT and CDR2 is YENEEA. This CDR3 has 14 residues.

The CDR3 region is CASSSRGQASYEQYF. CDR3 in DNA: TGTGCCAGCAGCAGCAGGGGACAGGCCTCCTACGAGCAGTACTTC. This chain uses TRBV7-9 with TRBJ2-7; 8 bases are a match to TRBD1. This CDR3 is built from 15 residues. Trimming removed 5 bases from V and 0 bases from J; junction bases left unmatched: 6. Germline CDR1 and CDR2: SEHNR and FQNEAQ (reference sequence). Full variable domain (rest looked up from reference TRBV7-9 and TRBJ2-7): DTGVSQNPRHKITKRGQNVTFRCDPISEHNRLYWYRQTLGQGPEFLTYFQNEAQLEKSRLLSDRFSAERPKGSFSTLEIQRTEQGDSAMYLCASSSRGQASYEQYFGPGTRLTVT.

The rearrangement uses TRBV21-1 and TRBJ2-7; TRBD2 is the table's D call, not checked against the DNA. TRBV21-1 is termed a pseudogene. The CDR3 spans 16 residues. Written as DNA, the CDR3 is TGTGCCAGCTCTTCAAGACTAGCGGGCGGACCCTACGAGCAGTACTTC. It translates to CASSSRLAGGPYEQYF.

V gene TRBV7-9 combines with J gene TRBJ2-7; unclear D gene. The CDR3 covers 12 residues. The V end was cut by 7 bases, the J end by 6 bases, with 13 bases between. Germline values: CDR1 SEHNR, CDR2 FQNEAQ (reference sequence). As DNA, the CDR3 is TGTGCCAGCAACTTGGATTGGGGCGAGCAGTACTTC. It is translated as CASNLDWGEQYF.

The rearrangement uses TRBV16 and TRBJ1-6; D remains ambiguous. Germline V gene data show CDR1 as KGHSY and CDR2 as FQNENV. This CDR3 is built from 15 residues. The germline V and J ends were trimmed by 2 bases and 0 bases, with 5 bases remaining between them. In nucleotides, the CDR3 is TGTGCCAGCAGCCAACAGAGCTCCTATAATTCACCCCTCCACTTT. Its translation is CASSQQSSYNSPLHF.

The chain joins TRBV2 to TRBJ2-3, with 10 bases lining up with TRBD2. This CDR3 region has 15 residues. The J segment lost 5 bases and the V segment lost 8 bases, leaving 10 bases of the junction unmatched. Germline CDR1 and CDR2: SNHLY and FYNNEI. CDR3 DNA: TGTGCCAGCGCCTGGACTAGCGGCGGGGGAGATACGCAGTATTTT. It specifies CASAWTSGGGDTQYF. Using reference TRBV2 and TRBJ2-3 for the parts outside the CDR3, the full variable domain is EPEVTQTPSHQVTQMGQEVILRCVPISNHLYFYWYRQILGQKVEFLVSFYNNEISEKSEIFDDQFSVERPDGSNFTLKIRSTKLEDSAMYFCASAWTSGGGDTQYFGPGTRLTVL.

This chain uses TRBV7-3 with TRBJ2-1, with 9 bases identical to TRBD2. Germline V gene sequence: CDR1 SGHTA, CDR2 FQGTGA. V trimming: 4 bases; J trimming: 5 bases; junction bases outside the gene matches: 12. The CDR3 consists of 17 residues. The CDR3 sequence is CASSSTQGLAGNNEQFF. The CDR3 nucleotides read TGTGCCAGCAGCTCCACCCAGGGGCTAGCGGGAAACAATGAGCAGTTCTTC.

The chain carries TRBV27 and TRBJ2-5; D gene ambiguous. Germline lookup yields CDR1 MNHEY and CDR2 SMNVEV (reference sequence). Trimming cost V 0 bases and J 5 bases, with 7 bases left between them. The CDR3 extends over 13 amino acids. The CDR3 DNA is TGTGCCAGCAGTTTATCGAGCTTGGAGACCCAGTACTTC. Protein: CASSLSSLETQYF.

The J gene is TRBJ1-1, the V gene TRBV7-9, with D perhaps TRBD1 (5 bases). V gave up 6 bases and J gave up 5 bases, with 16 bases separating them. Germline loops: CDR1 SEHNR, CDR2 FQNEAQ (reference sequence). The CDR3 covers 14 residues. The CDR3 DNA reads TGTGCCAGCAGTGATCAGGGAATCAGGACTGAAGCTTTCTTT. Its protein is CASSDQGIRTEAFF.

The rearrangement links TRBV18 to TRBJ2-2; possibly TRBD2 for D (6 bases). Trimming left V 0 bases short and J 2 bases short, with 13 bases between. Germline V gene lookup returns CDR1 KGHSH and CDR2 LQKENI. The CDR3 totals 17 residues. CDR3 residues: CASSPPGLASNTGELFF. DNA of the CDR3: TGTGCCAGCTCACCACCGGGGCTAGCGAGCAACACCGGGGAGCTGTTTTTT.

The chain joins TRBV28 to TRBJ2-7, with D tentatively TRBD1 (6 bases). The CDR3 consists of 15 residues. From germline, CDR1 is MDHEN and CDR2 SYDVKM. V was pared by 4 bases and J by 3 bases, with 16 bases between. CDR3 sequence: CASSSSRAGDYEQYF. The CDR3 DNA reads as TGTGCCAGCAGTTCCTCACGCGCAGGGGACTACGAGCAGTACTTC. Filled out from reference TRBV28 and TRBJ2-7, the complete variable domain reads DVKVTQSSRYLVKRTGEKVFLECVQDMDHENMFWYRQDPGLGLRLIYFSYDVKMKEKGDIPEGYSVSREKKERFSLILESASTNQTSMYLCASSSSRAGDYEQYFGPGTRLTVT.

The chain carries TRBV18 and TRBJ2-1, with D unclear. CDR3 size: 16 residues. CDR1 and CDR2 from the germline V gene are KGHSH and LQKENI. Trimming removed 3 bases at V and 3 bases at J, with 15 bases between. The CDR3 sequence is CASSPSVKPRYNEQFF. DNA for the CDR3: TGTGCCAGCTCACCCTCCGTAAAGCCGCGCTACAATGAGCAGTTCTTC.

Within the sample, this clone is medium-sized. V is TRBV5-1 and J is TRBJ2-3, with D maybe TRBD2 (6 bases). The germline V and J ends were trimmed by 8 bases and 5 bases, with 15 bases remaining between them. Germline V gene sequence: CDR1 SGHRS, CDR2 YFSETQ. The CDR3 extends over 13 amino acids. DNA for the CDR3: TGCGCCAGTGGCACTAGCAGTAAAGATACGCAGTATTTT. It codes for CASGTSSKDTQYF. The variable domain in full, with the rest retrieved from reference TRBV5-1 and TRBJ2-3, is KAGVTQTPRYLIKTRGQQVTLSCSPISGHRSVSWYQQTPGQGLQFLFEYFSETQRNKGNFPGRFSGRQFSNSRSEMNVSTLELGDSALYLCASGTSSKDTQYFGPGTRLTVL.

V usage is TRBV30 and J usage is TRBJ2-1; D perhaps matches TRBD1 (5 bases). CDR3 length equals 11 residues. Germline CDR1 is GTSNPN and CDR2 is SVGIG (reference sequence). V was shortened by 7 bases and J by 8 bases, with 12 bases between the two germline ends. CDR3 sequence: CALQQDHEQFF. The DNA of the CDR3 is TGTGCCTTGCAACAGGACCATGAGCAGTTCTTC. Using reference TRBV30 and TRBJ2-1 for the parts outside the CDR3, the full variable domain is SQTIHQWPATLVQPVGSPLSLECTVEGTSNPNLYWYRQAAGRGLQLLFYSVGIGQISSEVPQNLSASRPQDRQFILSSKKLLLSDSGFYLCALQQDHEQFFGPGTRLTVL.